This entry features one T cell receptor beta chain sequence. Its cognate antigen has yet to be identified. No base-level quality is on record; no much larger clone is a single base apart. The sample comes from a study of blood T cell repertoires in COVID-19 (dated by TCRdb to the early 2020s). Some background on the complete study: Samples from collaborators originated in the United States, Italy and Spain and spanned both the acute and convalescent phases of COVID-19. A freely available public database, intended as a resource for researchers studying the immune response to SARS-CoV-2, is where the repertoires were released. Where HLA class I and class II types were available, the types were taken from metadata supplied by the sample provider, not from assay-based typing. The samples were drawn from the first 160 participants of the ongoing ImmuneRACE study and from over 950 subjects provided by 6 global collaborators. The sample metadata nearly always contained a de-identified subject ID, COVID-19 status, age in years and sex. The prospective study material was composed of cDNA or gDNA derived from T cells, B-cell-depleted T cells, or PBMCs. The dataset comprised deeply sampled blood TCRbeta repertoires from subjects exposed to, actively infected with, or recovered from COVID-19. Points the paper makes about the study in general: How much clinical and demographic metadata was included differed by source and by participant, and the metadata was provided uncurated.

V has 4 bases trimmed and J has 0 bases trimmed; junction bases matching no gene number 7. CDR1 and CDR2 are drawn from the germline V gene: SGDLS, YYNGEE. From its cysteine to its phenylalanine, the CDR3 spans 15 amino acids. The sequence is cut down to CDR3 DNA, 45 bases in frame from base 1. Participants in the prospective study were enrolled through a virtual design, were aged 18 to 89 years, and lived in roughly 24 United States geographic areas. To assign participants to cohorts, the prospective study relied on clinical history that participants themselves reported in a screening survey and a study questionnaire. Recovered participants in ImmuneRACE Cohort 3 were defined by two consecutive negative NP/OP PCR tests, clearance by a healthcare professional, or resolution of symptoms. Each participant in the prospective study had whole blood, serum and a nasopharyngeal or oropharyngeal swab collected by mobile phlebotomists. Additional blood draws and questionnaires over an approximately 2-month period could optionally be provided by prospective study participants. Before DNA extraction, blood samples from the prospective study were shipped at room temperature or frozen.

TCRbeta CDR3 regions were amplified from genomic DNA by means of the immunoSEQ Assay, a bias-controlled multiplex PCR. The authors' analysis ran thus. Within the assay, amplification of reference gene primers was used to estimate how many nucleated cells each sample contained. To quantify the absolute abundance of each unique TCRbeta CDR3 rearrangement, sequence reads were collapsed and filtered. Productive Simpson clonality was computed per sample as the square root of Simpson's diversity index over productive rearrangements. TCRdb obtained this table from immuneACCESS and retained in-frame rearrangements with V and J assigned. These tables miss some clones; where compared with another copy, unresolved V genes account for less than half of the shortfall, and the remainder is unexplained. That table gives V, J and clone size, and the DNA gave D and trimming. The sample records about 480,000 clones, roughly 90% of which are singletons. The ten largest make up 1.5% to 2% of the sample.

The sample comprised PBMCs or T cells enriched from blood (not recorded which). The chain is made from TRBV9 and TRBJ2-7; 7 nucleotides in the junction match TRBD1. This clonotype originated in a woman aged 40 to 50 who had recovered from COVID-19. The DNA sequence is as follows: TGTGCCAGCAGCCCAGGGGGTAAGAGCTCCTACGAGCAGTACTTC. This gives the protein CASSPGGKSSYEQYF.